This T cell receptor (beta chain) was retrieved from a study of blood T cells in healthy people across ages. The V gene end was trimmed by 2 bases and the J gene end by 7 bases; junction bases not matched to a gene: 6. Germline V CDR1 and CDR2: SGHRS, YFSETQ. This CDR3 comprises 15 residues. Together with a sample-barcoded 5' primer, a J-beta primer mix was included in a second PCR lasting roughly 6 to 12 cycles. Using its own MiXCR run on the 5' RACE reads, TCRdb lists one record per CDR3 protein. The table has some 900,000 distinct CDR3 sequences, under 35% seen once; the top ten hold 15% to 20%. General study findings and limits: Unsorted PBMC input precluded a conclusive naive versus antigen-experienced comparison. Per million T cells, the diversity of TCR beta decreased roughly linearly as age advanced. Strong correlation existed between TCR beta diversity and naive T cell percentage.

This clonotype was recorded a few times. The target antigen is unknown. V is TRBV5-1 and J is TRBJ2-2; 9 bases fit TRBD1. The sample was blood. This receptor was taken from a woman aged 80 or over in good health. CDR3: CASSLNRGQGGELFF. The CDR3 DNA reads as TGCGCCAGCAGCTTAAACAGGGGGCAAGGCGGGGAGCTGTTTTTT.